One sample yielded the 12 T cell receptor beta chains listed below, sequenced in a study of T-cell memory formation after mild COVID-19. TCRdb recomputed calls from the 5' RACE reads with MiXCR, one row per CDR3 protein. The sample gives 68,000 or so distinct CDR3 sequences, roughly a sixth of which show up once; roughly 33% is in the top ten. Sample: PBMCs or a T cell subset sorted from them (not recorded which). These receptors came from an adult woman who had mild COVID-19 (a few samples of this study predate the infection). Cell type and time point are not known.

The chain recombines TRBV6-2 or TRBV6-3 with TRBJ2-6, with D hard to call. The CDR3 spans 15 residues. Germline V gene lookup returns CDR1 MNHEY and CDR2 SVGEGT. Trimming took 0 bases from V and 4 from J, leaving 7 bases between them. CDR3 coding DNA: TGTGCCAGCAGTTACTCGATTACCGGGGCCAACGTCCTGACTTTC. It translates to CASSYSITGANVLTF.

This clonotype came up a few times. The CDR3 protein is CATSRDWRDAYNEQFF. In nucleotides, the CDR3 is TGTGCCACCAGCAGAGATTGGCGGGACGCTTACAATGAGCAGTTCTTC. The rearrangement links TRBV15 to TRBJ2-1; TRBD2 is a possible D gene (6 bases). The CDR3 loop spans 16 amino acids. Per germline, CDR1 LNHNV and CDR2 YYDKDF (reference sequence). Trimming took off 0 bases at V and 4 bases at J, with 13 bases between the two ends. The variable domain in full, completed from reference TRBV15 and TRBJ2-1, reads DAMVIQNPRYQVTQFGKPVTLSCSQTLNHNVMYWYQQKSSQAPKLLFHYYDKDFNNEADTPDNFQSRRPNTSFCFLDIRSPGLGDTAMYLCATSRDWRDAYNEQFFGPGTRLTVL.

The chain joins TRBV25-1 to TRBJ1-3; no definite D call. CDR3 length: 15 amino acids. Germline CDR1 and CDR2: MGHDK and SYGVNS. V lost 3 bases to trimming and J lost 2 bases, with 11 bases between them. This CDR3 is CASSDLGTTGNTIYF. The DNA of the CDR3 is TGTGCCAGCAGTGACCTGGGAACTACTGGAAACACCATATATTTT. The full variable domain, its missing parts supplied by reference TRBV25-1 and TRBJ1-3, is EADIYQTPRYLVIGTGKKITLECSQTMGHDKMYWYQQDPGMELHLIHYSYGVNSTEKGDLSSESTVSRIRTEHFPLTLESARPSHTSQYLCASSDLGTTGNTIYFGEGSWLTVV.

This chain joins TRBV29-1 and TRBJ2-1; 7 bases match TRBD1. Per the germline V gene, CDR1 is SQVTM and CDR2 is ANQGSEA. The CDR3 is made up of 14 amino acids. V lost 6 bases and J lost 1; bases outside the gene matches: 6. This CDR3 reads CSVGNRGSYNEQFF. In DNA form, the CDR3 reads TGCAGCGTAGGGAACAGGGGATCCTACAATGAGCAGTTCTTC.

This clonotype came up a few times. The chain links TRBV27 to TRBJ2-5; D gene unclear. CDR1 MNHEY and CDR2 SMNVEV come from the germline V gene (reference sequence). Trimming pared 8 bases from V and 5 bases from J, leaving 12 bases between. The CDR3 extends over 12 amino acids. CDR3 loop: CASGADGETQYF. The CDR3 nucleotides read TGTGCCAGCGGTGCGGACGGGGAGACCCAGTACTTC.

This chain's CDR3 is CASSQDHPGVGYTF. CDR3 DNA sequence: TGCGCCAGCAGCCAAGATCATCCAGGGGTCGGCTACACCTTC. V usage is TRBV4-3 and J usage is TRBJ1-2; TRBD1 might be the D (6 bases). V shed 0 bases and J shed 8 bases, with 13 bases lying between them. The length of the CDR3 is 14 residues. The germline gives CDR1 LGHNA, CDR2 YSLEER.

This clonotype was seen a few times. The chain combines TRBV7-9 with TRBJ1-5; a possible D gene is TRBD1 (5 bases). This CDR3 comprises 14 residues. Trimming removed 5 bases at V and 6 bases at J, with 14 bases between. The germline V gene encodes CDR1 SEHNR and CDR2 FQNEAQ (reference sequence). CDR3 in DNA: TGTGCCAGCAGCCAAGGCAGGGCGGGTCAGCCCCAGCATTTT. Its translation: CASSQGRAGQPQHF. The full variable domain, completed using reference TRBV7-9 and TRBJ1-5, is DTGVSQNPRHKITKRGQNVTFRCDPISEHNRLYWYRQTLGQGPEFLTYFQNEAQLEKSRLLSDRFSAERPKGSFSTLEIQRTEQGDSAMYLCASSQGRAGQPQHFGDGTRLSIL.

This clonotype appeared a single time. This rearrangement joins TRBV30 to TRBJ2-2; 14 bases line up with TRBD2. The CDR3 is 17 residues long. V shed 3 bases, J shed 0 bases, and the junction held 3 bases outside the gene matches. Germline V gives CDR1 GTSNPN, CDR2 SVGIG (reference sequence). The CDR3 bases are TGTGCCTGGAGGTGGACTAGCGGGAGGCCGAACACCGGGGAGCTGTTTTTT. It encodes CAWRWTSGRPNTGELFF.

The chain uses TRBV6-5 and TRBJ2-7, with TRBD1 matching over 9 bases. Trimming removed 0 bases from V and 3 bases from J; junction bases left unmatched: 15. The germline gives CDR1 MNHEY, CDR2 SVGAGI. The CDR3 runs to 19 residues. The CDR3 DNA reads as TGTGCCAGCAGTTACTCGACTTGGGGGACAGGGACTCAGGACTACGAGCAGTACTTC. It encodes CASSYSTWGTGTQDYEQYF.

This clonotype has just a few counts. The chain links TRBV6-5 to TRBJ2-1; 9 bases are shared with TRBD2. V shed 0 bases, J shed 8 bases, and the junction held 11 bases outside the gene matches. The CDR3 covers 17 residues. Looked up from germline, CDR1 is MNHEY and CDR2 is SVGAGI. The CDR3 DNA is TGTGCCAGCAGTTACTCCGCCGGGGCGGGAGGGCCCGATGAGCAGTTCTTC. Its translation: CASSYSAGAGGPDEQFF.

V gene TRBV29-1 combines with J gene TRBJ2-2; 10 bases agree with TRBD1. The germline CDR1 and CDR2 sequences are SQVTM and ANQGSEA. The CDR3 has 14 residues. V gave up 1 base and J gave up 7 bases; unmatched junction bases: 3. CDR3 bases: TGCAGCGTTGAAGGGACAGGGGGGGACGGGGAGCTGTTTTTT. Translating it yields CSVEGTGGDGELFF.

This chain connects TRBV7-9 to TRBJ1-4; D ambiguous. Between the trimmed V and J ends, which lost 1 base and 12 bases, there was a span of 9 bases. Germline-derived CDR1 and CDR2 are SEHNR and FQNEAQ (reference sequence). The CDR3 contains 12 residues. The CDR3 loop is CASSLEGLELFF. CDR3 in DNA: TGTGCCAGCAGCTTAGAAGGACTTGAACTGTTTTTT. The full variable domain, with the rest looked up from reference TRBV7-9 and TRBJ1-4, is DTGVSQNPRHKITKRGQNVTFRCDPISEHNRLYWYRQTLGQGPEFLTYFQNEAQLEKSRLLSDRFSAERPKGSFSTLEIQRTEQGDSAMYLCASSLEGLELFFGSGTQLSVL.